The rows below give T cell receptor beta chains drawn from one sample of a study of blood T cell repertoires in COVID-19. Method: immunoSEQ multiplex PCR; TCRdb's copy keeps in-frame clones and lacks some. The table shows over 200,000 clones, with around four fifths occurring only once. Specimen: peripheral blood. These receptors originate from a man older than 75 with acute or convalescent COVID-19. CDR3s include the opening cysteine and the closing phenylalanine or tryptophan. D genes are given only for firm matches. Some rows have no size entry. The others give once, few or many, or a class for an expanded clone.

D	J	V	size	CDR3	DNA
TRBD2	TRBJ2-3	TRBV5-1	once	CASSFNSGGTSTDTQYF	TGCGCCAGCAGCTTCAATAGCGGGGGAACTAGCACAGATACGCAGTATTTT
-	TRBJ1-2	TRBV30	-	CAWSVDSWAGDYGYTF	TGTGCCTGGAGTGTAGATAGTTGGGCAGGGGACTATGGCTACACCTTC
-	TRBJ2-1	TRBV5-4	once	CASSPTGISYNEQFF	TGTGCCAGCAGCCCCACAGGGATATCCTACAATGAGCAGTTCTTC
-	TRBJ1-5	TRBV19	many	CASSIMGQPQHF	TGTGCCAGTAGTATAATGGGCCAGCCCCAGCATTTT
-	TRBJ1-5	TRBV7-9	-	CASSSGDQPQHF	TGTGCCAGCAGCTCGGGGGATCAGCCCCAGCATTTT
-	TRBJ2-6	TRBV18	-	CASSPRDTPGANVLTF	TGTGCCAGCTCACCACGCGACACTCCAGGGGCCAACGTCCTGACTTTC
-	TRBJ2-6	TRBV3-1/TRBV3-2	-	CASSQVVGSGANVLTF	TGTGCCAGCAGCCAAGTCGTGGGGAGCGGGGCCAACGTCCTGACTTTC
-	TRBJ1-4	TRBV5-1	-	CASSLDGVGEKLFF	TGCGCCAGCAGCTTGGACGGGGTGGGGGAAAAACTGTTTTTT
-	TRBJ1-1	TRBV20-1	-	CSASNPPEAFF	TGCAGTGCTAGCAATCCCCCTGAAGCTTTCTTT
-	TRBJ2-7	TRBV6-5	few	CASSLTDTYEQYF	TGTGCCAGCAGCCTGACAGATACCTACGAGCAGTACTTC
-	TRBJ1-6	TRBV5-4	-	CASSPPGGSPLHF	TGTGCCAGCAGCCCCCCGGGGGGTTCACCCCTCCACTTT
-	TRBJ1-4	TRBV5-1	-	CASTKTPGGTNEKLFF	TGCGCCAGCACCAAGACACCCGGCGGGACTAATGAAAAACTGTTTTTT
TRBD1	TRBJ1-5	TRBV30	-	CAWSFGQDNQPQHF	TGTGCCTGGAGTTTCGGACAGGACAATCAGCCCCAGCATTTT
TRBD1	TRBJ2-7	TRBV5-1	-	CASSLGGSDRSRGYEQYF	TGCGCCAGCAGCTTGGGCGGTTCGGACAGGTCCAGGGGTTACGAGCAGTACTTC
-	TRBJ1-4	TRBV18	-	CASSRQNPTATNEKLFF	TGTGCCAGCTCACGACAAAACCCTACAGCAACTAATGAAAAACTGTTTTTT
TRBD1	TRBJ2-6	TRBV7-9	-	CASSRTGTGYLSGANVLTF	TGTGCCAGCAGCCGTACCGGGACAGGGTACCTCTCTGGGGCCAACGTCCTGACTTTC
TRBD1	TRBJ2-1	TRBV27	-	CASRTRDRPYNEQFF	TGTGCCAGCAGGACCCGGGACAGGCCTTACAATGAGCAGTTCTTC
-	TRBJ2-7	TRBV9	once	CASSVEPGTSYEQYF	TGTGCCAGCAGCGTAGAACCAGGTACGAGCTACGAGCAGTACTTC
TRBD2	TRBJ2-3	TRBV27	-	CASSSHSGGAADTQYF	TGTGCCAGCAGCTCCCATAGCGGGGGGGCCGCAGATACGCAGTATTTT
TRBD2	TRBJ2-3	TRBV5-1	-	CASSRAGTKDTQYF	TGCGCCAGCAGCCGAGCGGGGACGAAAGATACGCAGTATTTT
-	TRBJ2-5	TRBV29-1	-	CSVEDWGRSRETQYF	TGCAGCGTTGAAGATTGGGGCAGATCTCGGGAGACCCAGTACTTC
TRBD1	TRBJ2-3	TRBV27	-	CASSPYARQGITDTQYF	TGTGCCAGCAGTCCGTACGCCAGACAGGGGATCACAGATACGCAGTATTTT
TRBD1	TRBJ1-5	TRBV5-1	-	CASSLGQGIGQPQHF	TGCGCCAGCAGTTTGGGACAGGGAATAGGGCAGCCCCAGCATTTT
-	TRBJ1-4	TRBV11-2	-	CASSLDWEMRGTNEKLFF	TGTGCCAGCAGCTTAGATTGGGAAATGCGGGGAACTAATGAAAAACTGTTTTTT
TRBD2	TRBJ2-1	TRBV6-2/TRBV6-3	-	CASSYASGLLNNEQFF	TGTGCCAGCAGTTACGCTAGCGGGCTTCTGAACAATGAGCAGTTCTTC
-	TRBJ2-5	TRBV25-1	-	CASSEFRLQETQYF	TGTGCCAGCAGTGAATTCAGGCTCCAAGAGACCCAGTACTTC
-	TRBJ1-2	TRBV7-3	-	CASSLTGARLEGYTF	TGTGCCAGCAGCTTAACGGGGGCGCGGCTGGAAGGCTACACCTTC
TRBD2	TRBJ2-2	TRBV10-3	-	CAISRTSGNWANTGELFF	TGTGCCATCAGCAGGACTAGCGGGAATTGGGCGAACACCGGGGAGCTGTTTTTT
-	TRBJ1-2	TRBV7-9	once	CASSLNSDYGYTF	TGTGCCAGCAGCTTAAATTCCGACTATGGCTACACCTTC
-	TRBJ2-3	TRBV12-5	-	CASGETGVGTDTQYF	TGTGCTAGTGGTGAAACAGGTGTGGGCACAGATACGCAGTATTTT
-	TRBJ2-6	TRBV7-9	-	CASSPGLYSGANVLTF	TGTGCCAGCAGCCCGGGACTCTACTCTGGGGCCAACGTCCTGACTTTC
-	TRBJ1-2	TRBV5-1	-	CASSPEGNYGYTF	TGCGCCAGCTCTCCTGAGGGTAACTATGGCTACACCTTC
-	TRBJ2-1	TRBV4-1	once	CASSQDASQGRTYNEQFF	TGCGCCAGCAGCCAAGATGCCTCACAGGGGAGGACCTACAATGAGCAGTTCTTC
TRBD1	TRBJ1-5	TRBV28	-	CASSKDRGGNQPQHF	TGTGCCAGCAGCAAGGACAGGGGAGGCAACCAGCCCCAGCATTTT
-	TRBJ1-5	TRBV14	-	CASSPNRNQPQHF	TGTGCCAGCAGCCCCAACAGGAATCAGCCCCAGCATTTT
TRBD1	TRBJ1-4	TRBV4-2	-	CASSVRDRGPPNEKLFF	TGTGCCAGCAGCGTCCGGGACAGGGGGCCTCCTAATGAAAAACTGTTTTTT
TRBD2	TRBJ2-1	TRBV6-4	-	CASSPEAGNEQFF	TGTGCCAGCAGTCCTGAAGCGGGAAATGAGCAGTTCTTC
-	TRBJ1-3	TRBV6-5	-	CASSPSSGNTIYF	TGTGCCAGCAGTCCTTCCTCTGGAAACACCATATATTTT
-	TRBJ1-1	TRBV5-3	-	CARSLSGGMGMNTEAFF	TGTGCCAGAAGCTTGTCGGGGGGAATGGGAATGAACACTGAAGCTTTCTTT
TRBD2	TRBJ2-5	TRBV28	-	CASSLLGGGAKETQYF	TGTGCCAGCAGTTTATTGGGCGGGGGGGCAAAAGAGACCCAGTACTTC
TRBD1	TRBJ1-1	TRBV28	-	CASSPRTGERAFF	TGTGCCAGCAGTCCCCGGACAGGGGAAAGGGCTTTCTTT
-	TRBJ1-6	TRBV3-1/TRBV3-2	-	CASSQGTGLNNSPLHF	TGTGCCAGCAGCCAAGGAACAGGGCTTAATAATTCACCCCTCCACTTT
TRBD2	TRBJ2-3	TRBV7-3	-	CASSSGLAGATDTQYF	TGTGCCAGCAGCTCCGGACTAGCGGGAGCAACAGATACGCAGTATTTT
TRBD1	TRBJ1-5	TRBV28	-	CASAASGQGNQPQHF	TGTGCCAGCGCCGCATCGGGACAGGGCAATCAGCCCCAGCATTTT
TRBD2	TRBJ2-1	TRBV19	-	CASSARGLQNNEQFF	TGTGCCAGTAGTGCGCGGGGACTACAAAACAATGAGCAGTTCTTC
-	TRBJ1-4	TRBV11-2	-	CASRRRHPGGGKLFF	TGTGCCAGCAGGCGTAGACACCCCGGAGGCGGAAAACTGTTTTTT
-	TRBJ1-6	TRBV9	few	CASSVAGGAYNSPLHF	TGTGCCAGCAGCGTAGCGGGGGGGGCTTATAATTCACCCCTCCACTTT
-	TRBJ2-2	TRBV5-4	-	CASSLEPKNTGELFF	TGTGCCAGCAGCTTGGAACCTAAGAACACCGGGGAGCTGTTTTTT
-	TRBJ2-2	TRBV25-1	-	CASTRDANTGELFF	TGTGCCAGCACGCGGGACGCGAACACCGGGGAGCTGTTTTTT
TRBD1	TRBJ2-7	TRBV7-9	-	CASSERTGTYEQYF	TGTGCCAGCAGCGAGAGGACAGGGACCTACGAGCAGTACTTC
TRBD1	TRBJ1-5	TRBV7-2	-	CASSLAGTGDGQPQHF	TGTGCCAGCAGCTTAGCGGGGACAGGGGACGGGCAGCCCCAGCATTTT
TRBD1	TRBJ2-1	TRBV7-2	-	CASSLQTGISYNEQFF	TGTGCCAGCAGCTTACAGACAGGGATCTCCTACAATGAGCAGTTCTTC
TRBD1	TRBJ2-5	TRBV5-1	-	CASSLAGTGRETQYF	TGCGCCAGCAGCTTGGCCGGGACAGGGAGGGAGACCCAGTACTTC
TRBD1	TRBJ1-1	TRBV10-2	-	CASSGIQGGAFF	TGCGCCAGCAGCGGTATTCAGGGGGGAGCTTTCTTT